A selection of T cell receptor beta chains follows, all from one sample in a study of blood T cell repertoires in COVID-19. The repertoire was sequenced with immunoSEQ multiplex PCR; TCRdb's copy has only in-frame clones and lacks some. The sample has under 200,000 clones; around 80% are singletons. Sequences were obtained from peripheral blood. The receptors here all came from a woman in her fifties or sixties with acute or convalescent COVID-19. The CDR3 runs from the conserved cysteine through the conserved F or W. The D gene is left open where the match is weak. Clone size is stated in some rows and not others, as once, few, many or a class when expanded.

TRBD1,TRBV14,NA,TRBJ1-5,TGTGCCAGCAGCCGGTCAGGGGGGAATCAGCCCCAGCATTTT,CASSRSGGNQPQHF
TRBD1,TRBV30,NA,TRBJ2-2,TGTGCTAGGGACAGGGGCGGCACCGGGGAGCTGTTTTTT,CARDRGGTGELFF
NA,TRBV21-1,few,TRBJ2-7,TGTGCCAGCAGCAAAAGTGGAGCGGACTGGCCCTACGAGCAGTACTTC,CASSKSGADWPYEQYF
NA,TRBV20-1,NA,TRBJ2-2,TGCAGTGCTAGTTCCGGGGGGCCCAACACCGGGGAGCTGTTTTTT,CSASSGGPNTGELFF
TRBD2,TRBV2,NA,TRBJ2-1,TGTGCCAGCAGTCCGCAAGCGGGATATCAGTTCTTC,CASSPQAGYQFF
NA,TRBV4-3,NA,TRBJ1-6,TGCGCCAGCAGCGAAGGAGCGGCCTCTAATTCACCCCTCCACTTT,CASSEGAASNSPLHF
NA,TRBV4-2,NA,TRBJ1-4,TGTGCCAGCAGCCAATTGGGCGAGAAAAATGAAAAACTGTTTTTT,CASSQLGEKNEKLFF
NA,TRBV7-2,NA,TRBJ1-2,TGTGCCAGCAGCCCCGATTCGATCCAGGTTGATGGCTACACCTTC,CASSPDSIQVDGYTF
NA,TRBV5-4,NA,TRBJ1-6,TGTGCCAGCAGCTTGAACAGGGCGGTTTCACCCCTCCACTTT,CASSLNRAVSPLHF
TRBD1,TRBV27,NA,TRBJ1-5,TGTGCCTCTCGACAGGGGCATCAGCCCCAGCATTTT,CASRQGHQPQHF
TRBD1,TRBV6-7,NA,TRBJ2-7,TGTGCCAGCAGTCAACCGACAGGGAGCTCCTACGAGCAGTACTTC,CASSQPTGSSYEQYF
NA,TRBV5-1,NA,TRBJ1-6,TGCGCCAGCAGCTTGGGGACAGAAGGGTCACCCCTCCACTTT,CASSLGTEGSPLHF
NA,TRBV3-1/TRBV3-2,NA,TRBJ2-3,TGTGCCAGCAGCCAAGATAAAGGGGGTACCACAGATACGCAGTATTTT,CASSQDKGGTTDTQYF
TRBD1,TRBV7-9,NA,TRBJ2-2,TGTGCCAGCAGCCCTCCCTCGTGGGACAGGGGTTTCGGGGAGCTGTTTTTT,CASSPPSWDRGFGELFF
NA,TRBV7-9,NA,TRBJ2-3,TGTGCCAGCAGCTCCCACCCCCAGAGCCTAGCCACAGATACGCAGTATTTT,CASSSHPQSLATDTQYF
NA,TRBV7-7,once,TRBJ2-5,TGTGCTAGCAGCTTAATGGCGGGGGCACAAGAGACCCAGTACTTC,CASSLMAGAQETQYF
NA,TRBV5-5,NA,TRBJ1-1,TGTGCCAGCAGCTTGGGGGTCATCAGGGGCGCTTTCTTT,CASSLGVIRGAFF
TRBD1,TRBV4-3,NA,TRBJ2-7,TGCGCCAGCAGCCAAGAGGGTGGACAGGGTCTCCACGAGCAGTACTTC,CASSQEGGQGLHEQYF
TRBD2,TRBV3-1/TRBV3-2,NA,TRBJ2-1,TGTGCCAGCAGCCAAATAGGGACTAGTGGGGTCTATCGCGATGAGCAGTTCTTC,CASSQIGTSGVYRDEQFF
TRBD1,TRBV7-8,NA,TRBJ2-4,TGTGCCAGCAGCCCAGGACAGGGTATGGCGAACATTCAGTACTTC,CASSPGQGMANIQYF
NA,TRBV19,NA,TRBJ1-5,TGTGCCAGTAGCACTTGGAGTAATAGCAATCAGCCCCAGCATTTT,CASSTWSNSNQPQHF
TRBD1,TRBV4-3,NA,TRBJ2-7,TGCGCCAGCAGCCACGGACAGGGGGCCTACGAGCAGTACTTC,CASSHGQGAYEQYF
NA,TRBV5-6,NA,TRBJ2-3,TGTGCCAGCAGCTTGTTCCATCGGGGATTGGGCACAGATACGCAGTATTTT,CASSLFHRGLGTDTQYF
NA,TRBV3-1/TRBV3-2,NA,TRBJ1-1,TGTGCCAGCAGCCAAGATAGGAGGGAAGCTTTCTTT,CASSQDRREAFF
TRBD1,TRBV9,NA,TRBJ1-3,TGTGCCAGCAGCATCCTCGGGACAGGGGGAAACACCATATATTTT,CASSILGTGGNTIYF
NA,TRBV19,once,TRBJ1-5,TGTGCCAGTACAGCCGGGGCCAGGGGAAGCAATCAGCCCCAGCATTTT,CASTAGARGSNQPQHF
TRBD1,TRBV2,NA,TRBJ1-6,TGTGCCAGCAGTCTACAGGGGGCGGATTCACCCCTCCACTTT,CASSLQGADSPLHF
TRBD1,TRBV12-3/TRBV12-4,NA,TRBJ1-5,TGTGCCAGCAGCCTAGACAGGGTCCCCCCCCAGCATTTT,CASSLDRVPPQHF
NA,TRBV6-5,NA,TRBJ2-7,TGTGCCAGCAGCAAAGGGAGGACCTACGAGCAGTACTTC,CASSKGRTYEQYF
TRBD1,TRBV7-8,NA,TRBJ2-7,TGTGCCAGCAGCCCCGGGACAGGTTGGTACTTC,CASSPGTGWYF
NA,TRBV3-1/TRBV3-2,NA,TRBJ2-4,TGTGCCAGCAGCCTGCAGGGTAGGAGCATTCAGTACTTC,CASSLQGRSIQYF
NA,TRBV11-3,NA,TRBJ1-1,TGTGCCAGCAGCACCCTTAGGGGGGGAAGGACTGAAGCTTTCTTT,CASSTLRGGRTEAFF